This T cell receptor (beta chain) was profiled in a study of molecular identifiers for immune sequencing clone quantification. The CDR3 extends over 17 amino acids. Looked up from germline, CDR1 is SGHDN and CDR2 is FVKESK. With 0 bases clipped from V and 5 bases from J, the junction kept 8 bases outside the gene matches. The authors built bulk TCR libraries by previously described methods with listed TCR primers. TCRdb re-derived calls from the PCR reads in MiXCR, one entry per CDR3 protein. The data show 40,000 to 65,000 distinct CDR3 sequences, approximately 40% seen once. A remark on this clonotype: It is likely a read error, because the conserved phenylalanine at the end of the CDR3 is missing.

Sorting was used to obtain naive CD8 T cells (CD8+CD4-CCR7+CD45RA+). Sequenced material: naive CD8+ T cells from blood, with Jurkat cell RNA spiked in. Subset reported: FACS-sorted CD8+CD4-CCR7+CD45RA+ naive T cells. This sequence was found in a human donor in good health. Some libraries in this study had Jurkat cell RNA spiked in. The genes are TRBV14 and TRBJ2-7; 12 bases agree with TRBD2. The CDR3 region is CASSQERGLAGKDEQYS. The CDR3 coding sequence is TGTGCCAGCAGCCAAGAGCGAGGACTAGCGGGAAAGGACGAGCAGTACTCC.